This T cell receptor (beta chain) was captured in a study of CD8 T cells in ankylosing spondylitis. The study, taken as a whole, reports: Disease-linked clones were CD8+ and relatively rare in peripheral blood.

J was trimmed by 8 bases and V by 3 bases; bases with no gene match: 8. The CDR3 contains 15 residues. Generation of TCR beta libraries employed quantitative 5'-RACE incorporating molecular barcodes. TCRdb re-analysed the 5' RACE reads in MiXCR, keeping a single row per CDR3 protein. Of some 130,000 distinct CDR3 sequences in the sample, approximately 10% were seen once. With regard to this clonotype: Its antigen is still unknown.

The TCR was taken from a male donor with ankylosing spondylitis or in good health (not recorded which). The chain links TRBV12-3 or TRBV12-4 to TRBJ2-3; 10 bases fit TRBD2. Material for sequencing was blood, either unsorted or a sorted T cell fraction (not recorded which). For the CDR3, the DNA is TGTGCCAGCAGTTTGGCTTCTAGCGGGAGACGTACGCAGTATTTT. It translates to CASSLASSGRRTQYF.